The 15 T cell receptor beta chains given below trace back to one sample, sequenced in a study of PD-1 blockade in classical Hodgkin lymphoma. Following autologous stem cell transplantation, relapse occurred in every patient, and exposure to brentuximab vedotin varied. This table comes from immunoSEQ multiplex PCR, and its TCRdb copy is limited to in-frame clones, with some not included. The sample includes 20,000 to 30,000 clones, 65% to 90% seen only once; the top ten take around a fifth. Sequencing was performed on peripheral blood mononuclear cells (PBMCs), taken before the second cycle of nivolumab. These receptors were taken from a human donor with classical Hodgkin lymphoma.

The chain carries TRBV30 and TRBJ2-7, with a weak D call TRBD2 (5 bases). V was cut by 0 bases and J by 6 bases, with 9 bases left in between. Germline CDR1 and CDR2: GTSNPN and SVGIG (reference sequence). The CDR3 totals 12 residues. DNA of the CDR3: TGTGCCTGGAGTGTTGGCAGCGGCGAGCAGTACTTC. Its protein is CAWSVGSGEQYF.

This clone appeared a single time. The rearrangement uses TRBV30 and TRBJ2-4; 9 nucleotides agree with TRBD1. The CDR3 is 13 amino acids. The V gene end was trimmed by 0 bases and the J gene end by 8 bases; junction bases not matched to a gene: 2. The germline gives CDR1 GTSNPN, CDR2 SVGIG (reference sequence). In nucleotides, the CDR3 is TGTGCCTGGAGTGTGGGACAGGGCCACATTCAGTACTTC. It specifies CAWSVGQGHIQYF. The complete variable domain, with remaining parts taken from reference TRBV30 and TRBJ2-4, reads SQTIHQWPATLVQPVGSPLSLECTVEGTSNPNLYWYRQAAGRGLQLLFYSVGIGQISSEVPQNLSASRPQDRQFILSSKKLLLSDSGFYLCAWSVGQGHIQYFGAGTRLSVL.

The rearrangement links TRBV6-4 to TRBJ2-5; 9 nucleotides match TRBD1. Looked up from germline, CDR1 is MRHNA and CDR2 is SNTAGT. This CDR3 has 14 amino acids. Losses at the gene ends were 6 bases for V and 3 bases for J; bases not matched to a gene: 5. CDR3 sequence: CASSGQGLEETQYF. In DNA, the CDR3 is TGTGCCAGCAGCGGACAGGGGCTCGAAGAGACCCAGTACTTC.

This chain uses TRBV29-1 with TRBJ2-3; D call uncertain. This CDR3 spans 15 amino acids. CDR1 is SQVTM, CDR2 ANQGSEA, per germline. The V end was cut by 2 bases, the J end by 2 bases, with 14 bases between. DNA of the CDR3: TGCAGCGTTGAACCGGTACCCCCTTACACAGATACGCAGTATTTT. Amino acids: CSVEPVPPYTDTQYF.

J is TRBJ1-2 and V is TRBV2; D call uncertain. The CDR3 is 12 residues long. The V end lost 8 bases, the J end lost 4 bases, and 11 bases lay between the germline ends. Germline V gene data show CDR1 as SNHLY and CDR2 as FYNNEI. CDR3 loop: CASSEGTYGYTF. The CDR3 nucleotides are TGTGCCAGCTCCGAGGGTACCTATGGCTACACCTTC.

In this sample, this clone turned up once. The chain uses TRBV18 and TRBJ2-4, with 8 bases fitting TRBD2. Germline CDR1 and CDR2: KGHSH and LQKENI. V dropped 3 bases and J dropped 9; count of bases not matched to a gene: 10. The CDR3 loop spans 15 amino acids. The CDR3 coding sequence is TGTGCCAGCTCACCCCCTTCGAGCGGGAGTGCCATTCAGTACTTC. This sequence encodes CASSPPSSGSAIQYF.

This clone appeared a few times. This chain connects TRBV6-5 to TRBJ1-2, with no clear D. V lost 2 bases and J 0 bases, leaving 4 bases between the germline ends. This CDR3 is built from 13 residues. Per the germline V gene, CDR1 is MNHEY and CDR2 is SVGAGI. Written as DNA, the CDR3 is TGTGCCAGCAGTTACGGTACTAACTATGGCTACACCTTC. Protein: CASSYGTNYGYTF.

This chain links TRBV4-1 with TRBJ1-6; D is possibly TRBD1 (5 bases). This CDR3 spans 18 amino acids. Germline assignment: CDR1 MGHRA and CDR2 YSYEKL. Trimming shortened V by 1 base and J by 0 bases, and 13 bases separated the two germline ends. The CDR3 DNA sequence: TGCGCCAGCAGCCAAGCTGGGGGGAGAAGCTCCTATAATTCACCCCTCCACTTT. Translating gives CASSQAGGRSSYNSPLHF.

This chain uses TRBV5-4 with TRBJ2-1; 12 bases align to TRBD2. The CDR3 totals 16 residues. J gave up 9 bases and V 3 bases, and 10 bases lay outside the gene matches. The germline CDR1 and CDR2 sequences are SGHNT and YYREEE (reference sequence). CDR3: CASSSVSSGRASEQFF. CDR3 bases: TGTGCCAGCAGCTCGGTCTCTAGCGGGAGGGCCTCTGAGCAGTTCTTC.

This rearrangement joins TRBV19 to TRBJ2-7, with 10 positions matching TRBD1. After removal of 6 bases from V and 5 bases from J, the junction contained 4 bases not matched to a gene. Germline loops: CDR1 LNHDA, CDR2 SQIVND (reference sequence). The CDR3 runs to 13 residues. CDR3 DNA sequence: TGTGCCAGTAGCAGGGACAGGGGTGACGAGCAGTACTTC. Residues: CASSRDRGDEQYF.

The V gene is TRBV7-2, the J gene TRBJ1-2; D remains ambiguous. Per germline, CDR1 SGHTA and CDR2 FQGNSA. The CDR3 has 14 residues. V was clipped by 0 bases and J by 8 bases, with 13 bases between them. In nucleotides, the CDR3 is TGTGCCAGCAGCTTAGCACGGGGTCTGATCGGCTACACCTTC. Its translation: CASSLARGLIGYTF. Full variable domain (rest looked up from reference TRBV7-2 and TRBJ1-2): GAGVSQSPSNKVTEKGKDVELRCDPISGHTALYWYRQSLGQGLEFLIYFQGNSAPDKSGLPSDRFSAERTGGSVSTLTIQRTQQEDSAVYLCASSLARGLIGYTFGSGTRLTVV.

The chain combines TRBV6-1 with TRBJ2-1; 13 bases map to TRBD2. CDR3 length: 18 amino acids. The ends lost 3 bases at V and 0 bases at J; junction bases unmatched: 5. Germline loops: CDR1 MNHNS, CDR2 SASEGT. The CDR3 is CASSEGLAGYGSYNEQFF. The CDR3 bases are TGTGCCAGCAGTGAGGGACTAGCGGGGTACGGCTCCTACAATGAGCAGTTCTTC.

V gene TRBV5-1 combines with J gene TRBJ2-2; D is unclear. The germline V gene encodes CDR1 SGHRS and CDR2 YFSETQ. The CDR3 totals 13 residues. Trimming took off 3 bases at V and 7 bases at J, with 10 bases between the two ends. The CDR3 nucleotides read TGCGCCAGCAGCTGGAACGGTCGCGGGGAGCTGTTTTTT. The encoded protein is CASSWNGRGELFF.

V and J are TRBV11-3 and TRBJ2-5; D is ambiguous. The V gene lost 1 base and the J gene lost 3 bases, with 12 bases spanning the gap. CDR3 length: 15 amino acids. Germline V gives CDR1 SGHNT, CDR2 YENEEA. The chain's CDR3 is CASSLGSGREETQYF. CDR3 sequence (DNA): TGTGCCAGCAGCTTAGGTTCCGGGCGCGAAGAGACCCAGTACTTC.

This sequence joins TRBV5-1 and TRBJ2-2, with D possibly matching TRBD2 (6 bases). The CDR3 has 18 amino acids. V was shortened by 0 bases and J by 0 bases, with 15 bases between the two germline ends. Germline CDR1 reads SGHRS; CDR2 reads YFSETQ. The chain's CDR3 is CASSLVGTAGPNTGELFF. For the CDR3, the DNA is TGCGCCAGCAGCTTGGTAGGAACGGCGGGGCCGAACACCGGGGAGCTGTTTTTT.